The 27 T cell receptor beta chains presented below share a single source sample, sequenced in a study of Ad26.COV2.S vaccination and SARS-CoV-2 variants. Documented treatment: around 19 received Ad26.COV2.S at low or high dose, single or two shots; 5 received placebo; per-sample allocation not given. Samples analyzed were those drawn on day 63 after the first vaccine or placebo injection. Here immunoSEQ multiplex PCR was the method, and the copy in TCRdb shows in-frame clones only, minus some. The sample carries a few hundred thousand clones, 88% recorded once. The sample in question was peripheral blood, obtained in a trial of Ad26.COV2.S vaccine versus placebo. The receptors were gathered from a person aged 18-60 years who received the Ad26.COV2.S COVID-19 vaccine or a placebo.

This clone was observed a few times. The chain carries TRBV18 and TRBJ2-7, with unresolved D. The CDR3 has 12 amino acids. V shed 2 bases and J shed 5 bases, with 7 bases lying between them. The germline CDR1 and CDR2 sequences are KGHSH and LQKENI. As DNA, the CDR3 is TGTGCCAGCTCACCAAGGGCCGACGAGCAGTACTTC. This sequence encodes CASSPRADEQYF.

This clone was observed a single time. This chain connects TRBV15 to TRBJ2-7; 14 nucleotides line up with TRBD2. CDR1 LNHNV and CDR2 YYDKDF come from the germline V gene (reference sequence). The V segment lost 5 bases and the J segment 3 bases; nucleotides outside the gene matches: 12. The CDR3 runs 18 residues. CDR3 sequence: CATSGAGTSGGDLYEQYF. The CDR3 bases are TGTGCCACCAGCGGAGCCGGGACTAGCGGGGGAGATCTCTACGAGCAGTACTTC.

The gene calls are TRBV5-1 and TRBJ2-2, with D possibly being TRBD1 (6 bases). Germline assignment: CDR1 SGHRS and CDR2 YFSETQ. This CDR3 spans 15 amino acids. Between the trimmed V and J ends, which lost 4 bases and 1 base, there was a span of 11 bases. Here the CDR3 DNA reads TGCGCCAGCAGCCCCCTGACAGGGAACACCGGGGAGCTGTTTTTT. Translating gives CASSPLTGNTGELFF.

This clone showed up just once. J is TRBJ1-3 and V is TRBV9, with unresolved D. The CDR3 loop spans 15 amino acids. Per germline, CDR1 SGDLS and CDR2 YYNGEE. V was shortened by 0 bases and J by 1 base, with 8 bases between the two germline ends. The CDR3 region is CASSVDRGSGNTIYF. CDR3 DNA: TGTGCCAGCAGCGTAGATCGGGGATCTGGAAACACCATATATTTT.

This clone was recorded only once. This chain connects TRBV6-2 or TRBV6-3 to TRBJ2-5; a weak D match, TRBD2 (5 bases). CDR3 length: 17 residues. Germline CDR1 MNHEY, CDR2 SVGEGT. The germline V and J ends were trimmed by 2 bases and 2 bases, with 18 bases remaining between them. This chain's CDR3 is CASSYRLWGETQETQYF. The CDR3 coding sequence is TGTGCCAGCAGTTACAGGTTGTGGGGAGAGACGCAAGAGACCCAGTACTTC.

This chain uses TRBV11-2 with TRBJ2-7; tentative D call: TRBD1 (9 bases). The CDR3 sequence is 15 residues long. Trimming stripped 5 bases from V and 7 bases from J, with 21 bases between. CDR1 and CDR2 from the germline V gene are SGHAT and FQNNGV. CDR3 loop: CASSPHGGGTGEQYF. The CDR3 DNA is TGTGCCAGCAGCCCCCATGGCGGGGGGACAGGGGAGCAGTACTTC.

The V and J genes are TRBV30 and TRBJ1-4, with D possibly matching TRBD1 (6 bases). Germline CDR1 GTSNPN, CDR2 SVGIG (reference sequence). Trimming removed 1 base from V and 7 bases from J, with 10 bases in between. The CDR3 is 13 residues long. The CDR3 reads CAWSEGVGEKLFF. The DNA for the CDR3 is TGTGCCTGGAGTGAGGGGGTTGGTGAAAAACTGTTTTTT. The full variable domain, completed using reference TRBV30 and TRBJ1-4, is SQTIHQWPATLVQPVGSPLSLECTVEGTSNPNLYWYRQAAGRGLQLLFYSVGIGQISSEVPQNLSASRPQDRQFILSSKKLLLSDSGFYLCAWSEGVGEKLFFGSGTQLSVL.

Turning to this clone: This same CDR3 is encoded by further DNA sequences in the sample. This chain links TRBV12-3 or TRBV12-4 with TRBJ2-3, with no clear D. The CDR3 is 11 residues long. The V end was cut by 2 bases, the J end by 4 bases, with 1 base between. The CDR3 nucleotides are TGTGCCAGCAGTTTATCAGATACGCAGTATTTT. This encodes CASSLSDTQYF.

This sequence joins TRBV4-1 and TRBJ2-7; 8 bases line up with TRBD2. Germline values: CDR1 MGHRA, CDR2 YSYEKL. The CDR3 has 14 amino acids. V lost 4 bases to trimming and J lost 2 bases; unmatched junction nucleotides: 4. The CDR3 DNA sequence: TGCGCCAGCAGCCGGGGACTAGGCCCCTACGAGCAGTACTTC. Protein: CASSRGLGPYEQYF.

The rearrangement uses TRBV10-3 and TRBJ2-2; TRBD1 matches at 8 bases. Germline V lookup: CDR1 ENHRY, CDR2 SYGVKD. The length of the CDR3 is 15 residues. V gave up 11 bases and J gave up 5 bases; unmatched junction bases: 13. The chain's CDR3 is CAAEGTGPKTGELFF. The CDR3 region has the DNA TGTGCCGCGGAGGGGACAGGTCCAAAAACCGGGGAGCTGTTTTTT.

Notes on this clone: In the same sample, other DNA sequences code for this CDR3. CDR3 nucleotide sequence: TGTGCCAGCAGCTTAGGTAGCGGGGAGCTGTTTTTT. Protein: CASSLGSGELFF. The chain combines TRBV11-2 with TRBJ2-2, with D unresolved. Germline V lookup: CDR1 SGHAT, CDR2 FQNNGV. The V end was cut by 1 base, the J end by 7 bases, with 4 bases between. The CDR3 runs 12 residues.

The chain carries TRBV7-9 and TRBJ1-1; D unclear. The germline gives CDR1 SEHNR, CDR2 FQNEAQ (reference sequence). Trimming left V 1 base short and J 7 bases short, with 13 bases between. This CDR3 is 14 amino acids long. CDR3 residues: CASSLVQGRSEAFF. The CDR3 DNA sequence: TGTGCCAGCAGCTTAGTACAAGGGAGGAGTGAAGCTTTCTTT.

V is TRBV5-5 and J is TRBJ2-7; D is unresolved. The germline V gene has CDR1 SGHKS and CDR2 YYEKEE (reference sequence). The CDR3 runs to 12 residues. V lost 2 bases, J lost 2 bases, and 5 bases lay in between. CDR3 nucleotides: TGTGCCAGCAGCTTTCGGCCCTACGAGCAGTACTTC. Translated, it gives CASSFRPYEQYF.

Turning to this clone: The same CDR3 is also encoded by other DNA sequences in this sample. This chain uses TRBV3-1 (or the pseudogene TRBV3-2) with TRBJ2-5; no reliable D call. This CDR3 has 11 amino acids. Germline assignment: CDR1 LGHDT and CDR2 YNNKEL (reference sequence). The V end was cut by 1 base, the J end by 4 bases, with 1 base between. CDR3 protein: CASSQGETQYF. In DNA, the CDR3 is TGTGCCAGCAGCCAAGGAGAGACCCAGTACTTC.

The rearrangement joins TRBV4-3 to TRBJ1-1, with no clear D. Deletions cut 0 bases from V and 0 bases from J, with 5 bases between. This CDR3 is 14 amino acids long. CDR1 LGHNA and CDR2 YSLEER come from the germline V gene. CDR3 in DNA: TGCGCCAGCAGCCAAGATCTCCTGAACACTGAAGCTTTCTTT. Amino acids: CASSQDLLNTEAFF.

The CDR3 DNA reads as TGTGCCATCAGTGAGTCGGCGGGGAAACCTCTAGAGACCCAGTACTTC. Translated: CAISESAGKPLETQYF. The chain employs TRBV10-3 and TRBJ2-5, with D maybe TRBD2 (6 bases). The germline V and J ends were trimmed by 0 bases and 4 bases, with 15 bases remaining between them. The CDR3 runs 16 residues. Germline V gene lookup returns CDR1 ENHRY and CDR2 SYGVKD.

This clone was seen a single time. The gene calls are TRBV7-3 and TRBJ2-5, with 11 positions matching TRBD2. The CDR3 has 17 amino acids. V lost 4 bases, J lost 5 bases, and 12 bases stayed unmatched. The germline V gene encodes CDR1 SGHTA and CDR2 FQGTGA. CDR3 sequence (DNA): TGTGCCAGCAGCTCGGGCCTAGCGGGGGGCCAGGGGGAGACCCAGTACTTC. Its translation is CASSSGLAGGQGETQYF.

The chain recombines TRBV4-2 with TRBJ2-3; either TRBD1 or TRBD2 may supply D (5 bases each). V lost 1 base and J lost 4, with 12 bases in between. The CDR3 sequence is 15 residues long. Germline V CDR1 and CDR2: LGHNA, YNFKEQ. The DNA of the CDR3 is TGTGCCAGCAGCCAAGCCAGGGTGGGAGCAGATACGCAGTATTTT. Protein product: CASSQARVGADTQYF.

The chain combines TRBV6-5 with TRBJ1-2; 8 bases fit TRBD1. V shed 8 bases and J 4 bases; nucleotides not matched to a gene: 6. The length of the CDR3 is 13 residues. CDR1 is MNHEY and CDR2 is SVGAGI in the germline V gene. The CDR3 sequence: CASYLGQVYGYTF. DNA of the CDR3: TGTGCCAGCTACTTGGGACAGGTCTATGGCTACACCTTC.

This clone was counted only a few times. The CDR3 DNA reads as TGCGCCAGCAGCGCTGGGACGGCCTACGAGCAGTACTTC. It translates to CASSAGTAYEQYF. The chain links TRBV5-1 to TRBJ2-7; D assignment may be TRBD1 or TRBD2 (5 bases each). The germline V gene has CDR1 SGHRS and CDR2 YFSETQ. Between the trimmed V and J ends, which lost 4 bases and 2 bases, there was a span of 10 bases. CDR3 length: 13 amino acids.

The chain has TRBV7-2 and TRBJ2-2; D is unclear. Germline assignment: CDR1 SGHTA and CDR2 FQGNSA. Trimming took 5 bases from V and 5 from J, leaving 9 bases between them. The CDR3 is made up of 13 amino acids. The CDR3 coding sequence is TGTGCCAGCAGCGATAAAATAACCGGGGAGCTGTTTTTT. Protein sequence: CASSDKITGELFF.

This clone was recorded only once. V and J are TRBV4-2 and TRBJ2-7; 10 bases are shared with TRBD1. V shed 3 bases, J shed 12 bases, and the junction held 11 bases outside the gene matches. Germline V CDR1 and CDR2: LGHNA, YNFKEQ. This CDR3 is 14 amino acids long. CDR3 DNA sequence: TGTGCCAGCAGCCAGGGGACAGGGGCGAGGATTAGGTACTTC. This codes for CASSQGTGARIRYF.

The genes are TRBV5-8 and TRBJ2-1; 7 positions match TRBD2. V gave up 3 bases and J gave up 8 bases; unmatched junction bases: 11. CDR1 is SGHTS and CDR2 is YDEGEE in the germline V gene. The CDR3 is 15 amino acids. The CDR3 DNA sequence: TGTGCCAGCAGCTCACCTAGCGGTACTTTGGATGAGCAGTTCTTC. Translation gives CASSSPSGTLDEQFF.

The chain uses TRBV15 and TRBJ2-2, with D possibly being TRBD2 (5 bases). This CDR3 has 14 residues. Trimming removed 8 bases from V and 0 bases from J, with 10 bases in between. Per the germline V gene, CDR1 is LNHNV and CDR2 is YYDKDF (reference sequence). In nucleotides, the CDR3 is TGTGCCACCCAGCCCGGGACGAACACCGGGGAGCTGTTTTTT. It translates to CATQPGTNTGELFF.

Here the CDR3 reads CASSSGRDISYEQYF. CDR3 DNA sequence: TGTGCCAGCAGCTCGGGGAGGGACATCTCCTACGAGCAGTACTTC. V is TRBV6-2 or TRBV6-3 and J is TRBJ2-7; D might be TRBD2 (7 bases). V was shortened by 6 bases and J by 0 bases, with 15 bases between the two germline ends. The CDR3 consists of 15 residues. Germline V gene lookup returns CDR1 MNHEY and CDR2 SVGEGT.

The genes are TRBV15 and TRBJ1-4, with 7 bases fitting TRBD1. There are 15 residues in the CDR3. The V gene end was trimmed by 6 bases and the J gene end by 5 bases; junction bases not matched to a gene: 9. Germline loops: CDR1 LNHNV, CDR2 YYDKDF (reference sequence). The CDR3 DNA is TGTGCCACCAGGGGAGGGGAGGGGGCAAATGAAAAACTGTTTTTT. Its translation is CATRGGEGANEKLFF.

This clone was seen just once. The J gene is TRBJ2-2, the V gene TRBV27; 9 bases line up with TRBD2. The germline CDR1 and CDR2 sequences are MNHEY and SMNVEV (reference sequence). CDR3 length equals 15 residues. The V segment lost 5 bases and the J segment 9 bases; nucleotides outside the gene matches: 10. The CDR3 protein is CASSGGTSRTRELFF. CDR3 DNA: TGTGCCAGCAGTGGCGGGACTAGCCGAACCCGGGAGCTGTTTTTT.